The 17 T cell receptor beta chains in this list originate from one sample, sequenced in a study of blood T cell repertoires in COVID-19. TCRdb keeps only in-frame clones here, not all; method: immunoSEQ multiplex PCR. The sample holds 130,000 to 150,000 clones, 84% seen once. What was sequenced was PBMCs or T cells enriched from blood (not recorded which). These receptors were taken from a woman aged 45-65 years who had been exposed to COVID-19.

The chain has TRBV4-3 and TRBJ2-1; 10 bases fit TRBD2. Looked up from germline, CDR1 is LGHNA and CDR2 is YSLEER. V shed 0 bases and J 9 bases; nucleotides not matched to a gene: 11. The CDR3 has 17 amino acids. The CDR3: CASSQDLAAGGPGEQFF. The CDR3 DNA reads as TGCGCCAGCAGCCAAGATCTCGCAGCGGGAGGGCCCGGTGAGCAGTTCTTC.

The CDR3 coding sequence is TGTGCCAGCAGTACCTCGACAGGGGTTAATGAAAAACTGTTTTTT. This codes for CASSTSTGVNEKLFF. The V and J genes are TRBV6-5 and TRBJ1-4; 8 bases are shared with TRBD1. Trimming cost V 5 bases and J 4 bases; bases outside gene matches: 6. CDR1 is MNHEY and CDR2 is SVGAGI in the germline V gene. The CDR3 runs to 15 residues.

The V and J genes are TRBV10-2 and TRBJ2-3; 12 bases agree with TRBD2. With 0 bases clipped from V and 5 bases from J, the junction kept 0 bases outside the gene matches. The germline V gene encodes CDR1 WSHSY and CDR2 SAAADI. The CDR3 covers 15 residues. The CDR3 DNA follows: TGCGCCAGCAGTGAGTCGGGACTAGCGGGAGATACGCAGTATTTT. Its translation: CASSESGLAGDTQYF.

This clone was picked up a small number of times. The chain has TRBV7-3 and TRBJ1-1, with D unresolved. Germline V gene lookup returns CDR1 SGHTA and CDR2 FQGTGA. Trimming removed 3 bases at V and 4 bases at J, with 12 bases between. The CDR3 runs 14 residues. The CDR3 protein is CASSLIGVGTEAFF. The CDR3 DNA reads TGTGCCAGCAGCTTGATCGGAGTTGGCACTGAAGCTTTCTTT.

V and J are TRBV27 and TRBJ1-5; weak D call: TRBD1 (5 bases). This CDR3 is 15 amino acids long. Germline V gene lookup returns CDR1 MNHEY and CDR2 SMNVEV (reference sequence). Trimming pared 5 bases from V and 2 bases from J, leaving 13 bases between. CDR3: CASSPLGRGNQPQHF. DNA of the CDR3: TGTGCCAGCAGTCCCTTGGGCAGGGGCAATCAGCCCCAGCATTTT.

The V gene is TRBV7-6, the J gene TRBJ1-1; the D is unclear. Trimming pared 7 bases from V and 1 base from J, leaving 7 bases between. Germline CDR1 SGHVS, CDR2 FNYEAQ. The CDR3 extends over 12 amino acids. CDR3 sequence (DNA): TGTGCCAGCAATGGCCCGAACACTGAAGCTTTCTTT. Amino acids: CASNGPNTEAFF.

This rearrangement joins TRBV2 to TRBJ2-2, with unresolved D. V lost 6 bases and J lost 7, with 12 bases in between. The CDR3 totals 13 residues. CDR1 SNHLY and CDR2 FYNNEI come from the germline V gene. In DNA, the CDR3 is TGTGCCAGCAGCGCTCTGGCAAGCGGGGAGCTGTTTTTT. Encoded protein: CASSALASGELFF.

V and J are TRBV7-2 and TRBJ1-2; 9 bases map to TRBD1. This CDR3 is built from 18 residues. V lost 4 bases to trimming and J lost 4 bases; unmatched junction nucleotides: 16. CDR1 is SGHTA and CDR2 is FQGNSA in the germline V gene. The CDR3 here is CASSWRGPDRGRIYGYTF. The CDR3 DNA sequence: TGTGCCAGCAGCTGGAGGGGGCCAGACAGGGGGAGAATCTATGGCTACACCTTC.

The V and J genes are TRBV19 and TRBJ2-1; 16 bases agree with TRBD2. The CDR3 length is 18 residues. Germline assignment: CDR1 LNHDA and CDR2 SQIVND (reference sequence). Trimming cost V 6 bases and J 4 bases; bases outside gene matches: 9. The CDR3 region is CASRSGLAGGFRYNEQFF. CDR3 coding DNA: TGTGCCAGTAGATCGGGACTAGCGGGAGGGTTTAGGTACAATGAGCAGTTCTTC.

This rearrangement joins TRBV5-3 to TRBJ1-4, with 8 bases lining up with TRBD1. TRBV5-3 is identified as an open reading frame with a role that is uncertain. The junction had 10 bases not matched to a gene; V was cut back by 4 bases and J by 5 bases. This CDR3 region has 16 residues. Here the CDR3 reads CARSPHWTGRNEKLFF. The CDR3, as DNA: TGTGCCAGAAGCCCCCATTGGACAGGGAGGAATGAAAAACTGTTTTTT.

J is TRBJ1-1 and V is TRBV30; D unclear. The V gene lost 0 bases and the J gene lost 5 bases, with 10 bases spanning the gap. CDR1 GTSNPN and CDR2 SVGIG come from the germline V gene (reference sequence). CDR3 length: 13 amino acids. CDR3 amino acids: CAWSVPGRTEAFF. In DNA, the CDR3 is TGTGCCTGGAGTGTACCTGGGAGGACTGAAGCTTTCTTT. Supplemented by reference TRBV30 and TRBJ1-1, the full variable domain reads SQTIHQWPATLVQPVGSPLSLECTVEGTSNPNLYWYRQAAGRGLQLLFYSVGIGQISSEVPQNLSASRPQDRQFILSSKKLLLSDSGFYLCAWSVPGRTEAFFGQGTRLTVV.

The chain joins TRBV3-1 (or the pseudogene TRBV3-2) to TRBJ1-1, with D unclear. CDR1 is LGHDT and CDR2 is YNNKEL in the germline V gene (reference sequence). Trimming took 3 bases from V and 1 from J, leaving 12 bases between them. The CDR3 spans 15 residues. For the CDR3, the DNA is TGTGCCAGCAGCCAGACCGGCGGTTCGAACACTGAAGCTTTCTTT. Protein product: CASSQTGGSNTEAFF.

This chain joins TRBV11-2 and TRBJ2-2; no reliable D call. There are 18 residues in the CDR3. Germline CDR1 reads SGHAT; CDR2 reads FQNNGV. Between the trimmed V and J ends, which lost 3 bases and 9 bases, there was a span of 26 bases. CDR3 loop: CASSFPLGFRVFGRELFF. The DNA of the CDR3 is TGTGCCAGCAGCTTTCCCCTCGGTTTTCGAGTTTTTGGGCGGGAGCTGTTTTTT.

The CDR3 sequence is CASSKTSGAGETQYF. CDR3 coding DNA: TGTGCCAGCAGCAAAACTAGCGGGGCGGGAGAGACCCAGTACTTC. The rearrangement uses TRBV7-7 and TRBJ2-5; 10 nucleotides line up with TRBD2. This CDR3 spans 15 amino acids. V dropped 5 bases and J dropped 4; count of bases not matched to a gene: 7. Per germline, CDR1 SSHAT and CDR2 FNYEAQ (reference sequence).

This chain connects TRBV7-9 to TRBJ2-7, with 9 bases aligning to TRBD1. The CDR3 length is 15 residues. V shed 1 base and J 4 bases; nucleotides not matched to a gene: 5. The germline CDR1 and CDR2 sequences are SEHNR and FQNEAQ (reference sequence). CDR3 DNA: TGTGCCAGCAGCTTAGATCAGGACAGGGGATACGAGCAGTACTTC. Its translation is CASSLDQDRGYEQYF.

The V gene is TRBV12-3 or TRBV12-4, the J gene TRBJ1-1, with D unclear. The CDR3 is 12 amino acids. V was trimmed by 3 bases and J by 11 bases, leaving 13 bases between them. CDR3 nucleotides: TGTGCCAGCAGTTTGGAGGGAATTGACGCTTTCTTT. Translating it yields CASSLEGIDAFF.

CDR3 coding DNA: TGTGCCAGTAGTCCCCGGGACAGAGACTATGGCTACACCTTC. It encodes CASSPRDRDYGYTF. The chain uses TRBV19 and TRBJ1-2; 7 bases are a match to TRBD1. Per germline, CDR1 LNHDA and CDR2 SQIVND (reference sequence). J gave up 3 bases and V 5 bases, and 6 bases lay outside the gene matches. The CDR3 is made up of 14 amino acids.